The rows below give T cell receptor beta chains drawn from one sample of a study of a mutant IDH1 vaccine in newly diagnosed glioma. Repertoires were generated with immunoSEQ multiplex PCR, while TCRdb's copy carries only in-frame clones and drops some. This sample yields tens of thousands of clones, of which over 75% are seen a single time; roughly 20% belongs to the top ten. The input for sequencing was PBMCs, taken from a glioma patient treated with radiotherapy, temozolomide or both. These receptors were obtained from a man between 25 and 39 years old with glioma. CDR3s include the opening cysteine and the closing phenylalanine or tryptophan. The D gene is left open where the match is weak. Rows may omit the clone size; those that give it use once, few, many or a size class.

CDR3nt | CDR3aa | d_gene | v_gene | abundance | j_gene
TGTGCCAGCAGCTCCGACAGGGGACCCTGGCCTCAGCCCCAGCATTTT | CASSSDRGPWPQPQHF | TRBD1 | TRBV7-9 | few | TRBJ1-5
TGCGCCAGCAGCTTAAACAGGGGAGACGAAAAACTGTTTTTT | CASSLNRGDEKLFF | TRBD1 | TRBV5-1 | . | TRBJ1-4
TGTGCCACCAGCAGAACGAAGGCTGGCACAGATACGCAGTATTTT | CATSRTKAGTDTQYF | . | TRBV15 | once | TRBJ2-3
TGTGCCAGCAGCGTAGGTTCTAGGACCACCTGGGGAGAGACCCAGTACTTC | CASSVGSRTTWGETQYF | . | TRBV9 | . | TRBJ2-5
TGTGCCAGCAGCATCAGGGGGGGGATTGACGAGACCCAGTACTTC | CASSIRGGIDETQYF | . | TRBV9 | . | TRBJ2-5
TGTGCCAGCACCAGTGAACGAGGACGGAGTTATGGCTACACCTTC | CASTSERGRSYGYTF | . | TRBV6-1 | . | TRBJ1-2
TGTGCCAGCAGTTCCCCCTACGACAGGACCTACGAGCAGTACTTC | CASSSPYDRTYEQYF | . | TRBV6-5 | . | TRBJ2-7
TGTGCCAGCAATAGGGACAGGGTTACTGAAGCTTTCTTT | CASNRDRVTEAFF | TRBD1 | TRBV6-6 | . | TRBJ1-1
TGCGCCAGCAGCACCTTAGCGGGAGGGCCTGGGGAGACCCAGTACTTC | CASSTLAGGPGETQYF | TRBD2 | TRBV5-1 | . | TRBJ2-5
TGCGCCAGCAGCTTGGACCAGCTTTCTAACTATGGCTACACCTTC | CASSLDQLSNYGYTF | . | TRBV5-1 | . | TRBJ1-2
TGTGCCATCAGTAAAGGGACAGGGGGACTCTCTGGGGCCAACGTCCTGACTTTC | CAISKGTGGLSGANVLTF | TRBD1 | TRBV10-3 | . | TRBJ2-6
TGTGCCAGCAGTTACTGGCAGGGCGGGGAGCAGTACTTC | CASSYWQGGEQYF | . | TRBV6-6 | few | TRBJ2-7
TGTGCCAGCAGTTACTCGTCCCAGGGACAGACCTACGAGCAGTACTTC | CASSYSSQGQTYEQYF | TRBD1 | TRBV6-6 | . | TRBJ2-7
TGTGCCAGCTCACCACTCTCGGTCAGGGGGGACTATGGCTACACCTTC | CASSPLSVRGDYGYTF | TRBD1 | TRBV18 | . | TRBJ1-2
TGTGCCAGCAGGTCACCCACAACTAATGAAAAACTGTTTTTT | CASRSPTTNEKLFF | . | TRBV6-6 | . | TRBJ1-4
TGCAGTGCGGCCCCGGGCGCTGAAGCTTTCTTT | CSAAPGAEAFF | . | TRBV20-1 | few | TRBJ1-1
TGTGCCAGCAGCGGCCTGGGGGGGCGAGGCACTGAAGCTTTCTTT | CASSGLGGRGTEAFF | . | TRBV9 | . | TRBJ1-1
TGCAGCGTCTCATACTACACCGGGGAGCTGTTTTTT | CSVSYYTGELFF | . | TRBV29-1 | few | TRBJ2-2